This T cell receptor beta chain emerged from a study of blood T cell repertoires in COVID-19. Study-level information: COVID-19 samples from acute and convalescent phases originated in the United States, Italy and Spain. T cells, B-cell-depleted T cells, or PBMCs provided the cDNA or gDNA that served as material.

Per the study methods: Cell counts per sample came from amplifying reference gene primers. Clones were sequenced by immunoSEQ multiplex PCR, and TCRdb holds only the in-frame ones, with some missing. The V and J calls and clone size are taken from that table; D and trimming were inferred from the DNA. The sample has about 200,000 clones, 83% seen once. V was shortened by 0 bases and J by 4 bases, with 9 bases between the two germline ends. CDR1 is LNHDA, CDR2 SQIVND, per germline (reference sequence). The CDR3 loop spans 14 amino acids. Sequenced sample: peripheral blood. The chain links TRBV19 to TRBJ1-1; possibly TRBD1 for D (5 bases). The receptor was derived from a woman between 35 and 50 years old with active or convalescent COVID-19. CDR3: CASSIDREGTEAFF. For the CDR3, the DNA is TGTGCCAGTAGTATAGACAGGGAAGGCACTGAAGCTTTCTTT.